This entry lists 16 T cell receptor beta chains sequenced from one sample in a study of cytomegalovirus exposure and HLA in healthy donors. Vbeta (60) and Jbeta (13) primers were used in the PCR. Clones were read by immunoSEQ multiplex PCR, and TCRdb kept only the in-frame ones, dropping some. The table has around 99,000 clones, 73% seen once; the top ten hold over 7.5%. Specimen: PBMCs. The origin of the receptors is a man in his forties in good health and CMV-seronegative.

This sequence joins TRBV11-2 and TRBJ1-2; D is unclear. Germline values: CDR1 SGHAT, CDR2 FQNNGV. There are 14 residues in the CDR3. V was clipped by 1 base and J by 3 bases, with 9 bases between them. The CDR3 spells CASSLGPGDYGYTF. CDR3 in DNA: TGTGCCAGCAGCTTAGGGCCAGGTGACTATGGCTACACCTTC.

The chain combines TRBV7-6 with TRBJ2-1; TRBD2 agrees at 9 bases. The CDR3 runs to 16 residues. Germline values: CDR1 SGHVS, CDR2 FNYEAQ. With V trimmed by 2 bases and J by 0 bases, 2 bases remained unmatched. As DNA, the CDR3 is TGTGCCAGCAGCTTACAACTAGCGGGCTCCTACAATGAGCAGTTCTTC. Translating gives CASSLQLAGSYNEQFF.

The V call is TRBV18, the J call TRBJ1-4; D unclear. Trimming removed 2 bases from V and 0 bases from J, with 7 bases in between. Germline-derived CDR1 and CDR2 are KGHSH and LQKENI. The length of the CDR3 is 15 residues. The CDR3 loop reads CASSPTVTTNEKLFF. The DNA of the CDR3 is TGTGCCAGCTCACCAACAGTGACAACTAATGAAAAACTGTTTTTT.

The chain uses TRBV5-1 and TRBJ1-2; D is uncertain. This CDR3 has 11 amino acids. V was cut by 5 bases and J by 6 bases, with 8 bases left in between. Germline CDR1 is SGHRS and CDR2 is YFSETQ. In nucleotides, the CDR3 is TGCGCCAGCAGAGAGGTCGATGGCTACACCTTC. Residues: CASREVDGYTF.

Only a few counts were recorded for this clone. The chain combines TRBV25-1 with TRBJ2-1; TRBD2 is a possible D gene (6 bases). This CDR3 comprises 12 residues. The ends were cut back, 10 bases at V and 4 bases at J, with 11 bases in the middle. Germline CDR1 MGHDK, CDR2 SYGVNS. CDR3: CATKGGYNEQFF. For the CDR3, the DNA is TGTGCCACGAAAGGAGGGTACAATGAGCAGTTCTTC.

A few counts support this clone. The chain recombines TRBV19 with TRBJ2-6; TRBD2 agrees at 7 bases. Losses at the gene ends were 6 bases for V and 1 base for J; bases not matched to a gene: 0. The CDR3 is 14 amino acids. CDR1 and CDR2 from the germline V gene are LNHDA and SQIVND (reference sequence). The CDR3 loop reads CASRRGSGANVLTF. The CDR3 region has the DNA TGTGCCAGTAGGCGGGGGTCTGGGGCCAACGTCCTGACTTTC.

The chain has TRBV28 and TRBJ1-5; D is possibly TRBD1 (5 bases). CDR3 length: 15 amino acids. CDR1 MDHEN and CDR2 SYDVKM come from the germline V gene. Trimming pared 10 bases from V and 0 bases from J, leaving 16 bases between. This CDR3 is CATAEGVLSNQPQHF. DNA of the CDR3: TGTGCCACCGCAGAAGGGGTCCTTAGCAATCAGCCCCAGCATTTT. The full variable domain, its missing parts supplied by reference TRBV28 and TRBJ1-5, is DVKVTQSSRYLVKRTGEKVFLECVQDMDHENMFWYRQDPGLGLRLIYFSYDVKMKEKGDIPEGYSVSREKKERFSLILESASTNQTSMYLCATAEGVLSNQPQHFGDGTRLSIL.

Only a few counts were recorded for this clone. V usage is TRBV11-2 and J usage is TRBJ2-5; D unresolved. The germline gives CDR1 SGHAT, CDR2 FQNNGV. The germline V and J ends were trimmed by 7 bases and 5 bases, with 14 bases remaining between them. The CDR3 extends over 13 amino acids. CDR3 sequence: CASTSSFGETQYF. The CDR3 nucleotides are TGTGCCAGCACCTCCTCTTTCGGGGAGACCCAGTACTTC.

V and J are TRBV7-2 and TRBJ2-3, with D uncertain. V shed 2 bases and J shed 4 bases, with 10 bases lying between them. There are 14 residues in the CDR3. Per germline, CDR1 SGHTA and CDR2 FQGNSA. The CDR3 reads CASSLYRGSDTQYF. The CDR3 nucleotides read TGTGCCAGCAGCTTATACCGCGGATCAGATACGCAGTATTTT.

This clone appeared a few times. This rearrangement joins TRBV19 to TRBJ2-7; 9 bases fit TRBD1. The CDR3 extends over 13 amino acids. Germline V gene data show CDR1 as LNHDA and CDR2 as SQIVND (reference sequence). The junction had 6 bases not matched to a gene; V was cut back by 6 bases and J by 6 bases. CDR3 coding DNA: TGTGCCAGTAGCCAGGACAGGGGCCGCGAGCAGTACTTC. Translation: CASSQDRGREQYF.

J is TRBJ1-2 and V is TRBV4-1; a possible D gene is TRBD1 (5 bases). The CDR3 is 16 amino acids. V lost 1 base to trimming and J lost 3 bases, with 15 bases between them. Germline CDR1 and CDR2: MGHRA and YSYEKL. CDR3 in amino acids: CASSQALGGDHYGYTF. The CDR3, as DNA: TGCGCCAGCAGCCAAGCCCTGGGGGGGGACCACTATGGCTACACCTTC.

V usage is TRBV28 and J usage is TRBJ1-2, with D perhaps matching TRBD1 (5 bases). V dropped 4 bases and J dropped 1 base, with 10 bases sitting between them. The CDR3 contains 14 residues. CDR1 is MDHEN, CDR2 SYDVKM, per germline. The CDR3 nucleotides read TGTGCCAGCAGTTCCGGGGGGGGTAACTATGGCTACACCTTC. Protein sequence: CASSSGGGNYGYTF.

This clone was seen only a few times. For the CDR3, the DNA is TGTGCCAGCAGCGGCCGGGACAGACTAGTGAATGAGCAGTTCTTC. The encoded protein is CASSGRDRLVNEQFF. V and J are TRBV7-6 and TRBJ2-1; D perhaps matches TRBD1 (7 bases). V was clipped by 5 bases and J by 7 bases, with 18 bases between them. Germline loops: CDR1 SGHVS, CDR2 FNYEAQ. The CDR3 contains 15 residues.

This clone was recorded a few times. The V and J genes are TRBV2 and TRBJ1-6, with 11 bases aligning to TRBD1. This CDR3 contains 15 residues. CDR1 and CDR2 from the germline V gene are SNHLY and FYNNEI. V shed 3 bases and J 6 bases; nucleotides not matched to a gene: 1. CDR3 residues: CASSEGTGGNSPLHF. As DNA, the CDR3 is TGTGCCAGCAGTGAGGGGACAGGGGGTAATTCACCCCTCCACTTT.

This clone was observed once. The chain is built from TRBV5-1 and TRBJ1-2; D possibly corresponds to TRBD1 (5 bases). The CDR3 covers 15 residues. CDR1 SGHRS and CDR2 YFSETQ come from the germline V gene. Trimming took off 4 bases at V and 5 bases at J, with 18 bases between the two ends. CDR3: CASSPPGGDVYGYTF. CDR3 nucleotides: TGCGCCAGCAGCCCCCCTGGGGGGGACGTTTATGGCTACACCTTC.

This clone was seen once. CDR3 nucleotide sequence: TGTGCCAGCAGCCCTTGGACAGGGACAGATACGCAGTATTTT. Translated: CASSPWTGTDTQYF. The chain links TRBV11-2 to TRBJ2-3; TRBD1 aligns across 8 bases. The CDR3 is 14 residues long. The germline V gene encodes CDR1 SGHAT and CDR2 FQNNGV. V lost 5 bases to trimming and J lost 3 bases; unmatched junction nucleotides: 4.